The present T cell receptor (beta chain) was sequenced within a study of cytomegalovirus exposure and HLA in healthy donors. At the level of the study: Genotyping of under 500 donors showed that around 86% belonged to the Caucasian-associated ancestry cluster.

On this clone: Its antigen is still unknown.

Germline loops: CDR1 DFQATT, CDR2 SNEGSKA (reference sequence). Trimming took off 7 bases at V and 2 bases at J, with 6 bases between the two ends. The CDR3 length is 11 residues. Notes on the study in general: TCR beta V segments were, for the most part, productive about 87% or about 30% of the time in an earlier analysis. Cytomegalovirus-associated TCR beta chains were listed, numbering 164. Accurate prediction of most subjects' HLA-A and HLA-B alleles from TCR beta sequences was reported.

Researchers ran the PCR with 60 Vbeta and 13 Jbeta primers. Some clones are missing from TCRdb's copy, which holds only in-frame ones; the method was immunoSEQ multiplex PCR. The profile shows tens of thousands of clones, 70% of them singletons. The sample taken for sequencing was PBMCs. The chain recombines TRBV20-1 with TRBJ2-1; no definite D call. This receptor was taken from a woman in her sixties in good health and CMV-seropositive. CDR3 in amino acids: CSVAAYNEQFF. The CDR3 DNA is TGCAGTGTGGCGGCCTACAATGAGCAGTTCTTC.